This record concerns one TCR beta chain sequence. This clonotype has only a few counts. Its antigen is still unknown. Base qualities are not recorded, but no much larger clone differs from it by a single base. Libraries came from PCR. For sequencing, an Illumina HiSeq 4000 was employed. Bulk TCR libraries were prepared as previously described, using TCR primers listed in Table S5. Purification of total RNA was performed with the Qiagen AllPrep DNA/RNA kit. Before analysis, reads from multiple sequencing runs of the same library were pooled. Turning to the authors' computational methods: Reads were retained only if their TCR constant sequence matched exactly, and those retained reads were trimmed to 150 nt and grouped according to their 12-nt molecular barcodes. Reads inside each barcode group were sub-clustered using a 15% Levenshtein threshold, and a quality-weighted consensus sequence was constructed for each RNA molecule. Non-functional sequences were removed, as were lower-count sequences one edit away from another. Based on fitting two negative binomial distributions, any barcode sub-cluster with under 20% of the maximum read count was discarded. In TCRdb, the public reads were trimmed at Q25 with fastp and aligned with MiXCR, with productive beta chains retained. Rows matching on CDR3 protein sequence are summarized as one entry with the most common DNA and genes. These V and J calls rely on TCRdb rather than the paper's analysis. The sample includes tens of thousands of distinct CDR3 sequences, with 15% to 20% observed a single time. About 1.5% of the sample belongs to the ten largest clones.

Libraries of naive CD8 T cells were built from around 20,000 to 1,000,000 sorted cells, with 10%, 30% or 50% of the purified RNA used. Naive CD8 T cells were FACS-sorted as CD8+CD4-CCR7+CD45RA+ on a BD FACSAria II into RLT Plus buffer. To test detection sensitivity, Jurkat RNA equivalent to approximately nine TCR copies was spiked into samples of about 18,000-1,000,000 naive CD8 T cells. Enrichment of CD8 T cells was performed with RosetteSep CD8+ T Cell Enrichment Cocktail and Ficoll-Paque, after which ACK red cell lysis was carried out. The CDR3 starts with the cysteine, ends with the phenylalanine, and has 14 residues. Solely the CDR3 DNA is kept, with 42 bases framed from the first base. The V end gives up 8 bases and the J end 5 bases, leaving 11 bases in the junction not matched to a gene. These data are taken from a study of molecular identifiers for immune sequencing clone quantification (dated by TCRdb to 2017 to 2018). With respect to the entire study: For a replicate experiment, the RNA from either roughly 18,000 or 92,000 naive CD8 T cells was divided into five aliquots, and four of those aliquots went on to sequencing. CD8 T cells were used in a methods study to benchmark molecular-identifier clustering-based TCR repertoire sequencing (MIDCIRS) and TCR RNA copy counting.

Here is what the overall study found, with its caveats: Modeling indicated about 3 TCR RNA copies recovered per cell, compared with 9.5 to 10 by digital PCR, which implies a capture efficiency of around 31%. In CMV-specific effector cells, over 97% of molecules were held by clones above 20 RNA copies, whereas under 1% of molecules were held by such clones in naive cells. A single cell's worth of spiked-in Jurkat TCR RNA was reported detectable even among one million naive CD8 T cells. The naive libraries included spiked-in Jurkat TCR RNA (fewer than eleven copies' worth), and this Jurkat TCR RNA is not part of the donor repertoire. Highly expanded clone sizes could be underestimated if identical TCR molecules share a barcode. When barcode sub-clustering was omitted, TCR diversity was inflated by chimeric consensus sequences, with chimeras reaching as high as 47%.

Sequences were obtained from naive CD8+ T cells from blood, with Jurkat cell RNA spiked in. This specimen's cell subset or site label, interpreted: FACS-sorted CD8+CD4-CCR7+CD45RA+ naive T cells. The source of this sequence is a human donor in good health. Some libraries in this study had Jurkat cell RNA spiked in. The rearranged chain carries TRBV12-3 or TRBV12-4 and TRBJ1-1; TRBD1 matches 7 bases in the middle. The CDR3 region: CASGGTARGTEAFF. The sequenced DNA: TGTGCCAGCGGAGGGACAGCTAGGGGGACTGAAGCTTTCTTT.